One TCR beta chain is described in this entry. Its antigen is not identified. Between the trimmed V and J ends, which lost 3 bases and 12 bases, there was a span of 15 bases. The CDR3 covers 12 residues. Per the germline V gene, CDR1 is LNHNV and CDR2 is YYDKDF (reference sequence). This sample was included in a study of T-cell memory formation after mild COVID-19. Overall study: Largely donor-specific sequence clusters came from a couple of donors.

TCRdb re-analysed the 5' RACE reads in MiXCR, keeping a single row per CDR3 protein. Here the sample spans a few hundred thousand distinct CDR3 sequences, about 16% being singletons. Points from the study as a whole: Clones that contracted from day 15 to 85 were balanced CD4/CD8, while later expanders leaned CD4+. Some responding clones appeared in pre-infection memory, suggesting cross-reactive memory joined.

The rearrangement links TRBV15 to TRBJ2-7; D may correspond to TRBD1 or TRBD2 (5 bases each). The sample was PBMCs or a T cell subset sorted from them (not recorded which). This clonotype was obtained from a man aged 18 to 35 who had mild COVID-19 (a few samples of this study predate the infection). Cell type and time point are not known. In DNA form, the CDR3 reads TGTGCCACCAGCAGGGGACGGGACCAGCTGTACTTC. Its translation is CATSRGRDQLYF.